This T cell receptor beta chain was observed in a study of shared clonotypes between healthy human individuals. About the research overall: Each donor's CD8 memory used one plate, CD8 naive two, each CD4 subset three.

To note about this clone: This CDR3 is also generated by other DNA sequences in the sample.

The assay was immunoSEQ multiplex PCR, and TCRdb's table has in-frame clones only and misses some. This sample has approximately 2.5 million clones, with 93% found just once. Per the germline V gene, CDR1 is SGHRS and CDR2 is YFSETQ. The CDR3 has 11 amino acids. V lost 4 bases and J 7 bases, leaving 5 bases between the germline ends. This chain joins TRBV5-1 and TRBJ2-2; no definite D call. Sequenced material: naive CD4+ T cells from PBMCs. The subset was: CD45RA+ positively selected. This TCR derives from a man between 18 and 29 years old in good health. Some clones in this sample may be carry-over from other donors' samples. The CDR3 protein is CASSLSGELFF. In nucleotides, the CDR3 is TGCGCCAGCAGCCTGAGCGGGGAGCTGTTTTTT.